This T cell receptor beta chain appears in the sequencing data of a study of CD8+CD57+ T cells in acquired aplastic anemia. Looked up from germline, CDR1 is MNHNS and CDR2 is SASEGT. The CDR3 spans 16 residues. With 6 bases clipped from V and 5 bases from J, the junction kept 13 bases outside the gene matches. At least ten counts were recorded for this clonotype. All patients picked for sequencing had shown, by flow cytometry, an expansion of CD8+CD57+ cells. Genomic DNA, the template, was used for profiling of the TCR beta VDJ and CDR3. TCRdb called the reads again in MiXCR, with one record for every CDR3 protein. Here the sample spans roughly 61,000 distinct CDR3 sequences, approximately 50% being singletons.

The chain employs TRBV6-1 and TRBJ2-7; 10 bases are shared with TRBD1. The TCR sequence derives from a human donor with aplastic anemia. Material: sorted CD4+, CD8+, or CD8+CD57+ T cells (not recorded which) from PBMCs. CDR3 bases: TGTGCCAGCAGCTCGATTTTAGGGGACAGGGGCCACGAGCAGTACTTC. Translation gives CASSSILGDRGHEQYF.